This TCR beta chain was obtained from a study of control samples from healthy donors and cancer patients. Per the germline V gene, CDR1 is MGHDK and CDR2 is SYGVNS. The CDR3 extends over 16 amino acids. Trimming removed 4 bases at V and 5 bases at J, with 20 bases between. Generated by immunoSEQ multiplex PCR, the TCRdb table keeps only in-frame clones and is missing some. This table holds some 71,000 clones, under 90% found once. The rearrangement joins TRBV25-1 to TRBJ2-5, with D possibly TRBD2 on 6 matching bases. The specimen was PBMCs. This TCR derives from a man aged 55 to 70 with lung cancer. CDR3 DNA sequence: TGTGCCAGCAGTGGCTCGGCGGGGCACGACCTGGAGACCCAGTACTTC. This gives the protein CASSGSAGHDLETQYF.